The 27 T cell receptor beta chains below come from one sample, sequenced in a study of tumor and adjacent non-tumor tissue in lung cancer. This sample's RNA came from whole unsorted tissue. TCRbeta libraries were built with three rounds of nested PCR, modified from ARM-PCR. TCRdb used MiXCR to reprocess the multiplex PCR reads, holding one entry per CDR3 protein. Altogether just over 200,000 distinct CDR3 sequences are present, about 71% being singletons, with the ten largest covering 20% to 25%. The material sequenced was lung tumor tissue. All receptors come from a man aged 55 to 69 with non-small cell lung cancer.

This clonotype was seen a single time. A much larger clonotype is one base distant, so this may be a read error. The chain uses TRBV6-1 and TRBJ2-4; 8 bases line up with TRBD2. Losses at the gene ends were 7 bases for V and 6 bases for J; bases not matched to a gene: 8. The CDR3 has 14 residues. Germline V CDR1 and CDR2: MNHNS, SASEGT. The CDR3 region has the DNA TGTGCCAGCAACCTCGCGGGGGGCACAAACATTCAGTACTTC. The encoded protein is CASNLAGGTNIQYF.

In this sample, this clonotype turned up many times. The CDR3 protein is CASTPQRAHNNEQFF. The CDR3 DNA follows: TGTGCCAGCACCCCCCAGCGGGCACATAACAATGAGCAGTTCTTC. The rearrangement uses TRBV6-1 and TRBJ2-1, with D perhaps matching TRBD2 (6 bases). V lost 7 bases to trimming and J lost 5 bases, with 18 bases between them. This CDR3 spans 15 amino acids. Germline-derived CDR1 and CDR2 are MNHNS and SASEGT.

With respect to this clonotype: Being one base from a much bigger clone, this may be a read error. CDR3 protein: CSARAAGGLYEHYF. The CDR3 DNA is TGCAGTGCTAGGGCAGCGGGGGGGCTCTACGAGCATTACTTC. This chain links TRBV20-1 with TRBJ2-7; 10 bases agree with TRBD2. CDR3 size: 14 residues. Germline V gene lookup returns CDR1 DFQATT and CDR2 SNEGSKA (reference sequence).

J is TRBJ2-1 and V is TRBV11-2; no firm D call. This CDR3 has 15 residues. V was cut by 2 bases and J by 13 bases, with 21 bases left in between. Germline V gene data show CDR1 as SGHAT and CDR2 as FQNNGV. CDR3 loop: CASSLYPSSGAEQFF. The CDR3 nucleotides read TGTGCCAGCAGCTTATATCCCTCGTCGGGCGCTGAACAGTTCTTC.

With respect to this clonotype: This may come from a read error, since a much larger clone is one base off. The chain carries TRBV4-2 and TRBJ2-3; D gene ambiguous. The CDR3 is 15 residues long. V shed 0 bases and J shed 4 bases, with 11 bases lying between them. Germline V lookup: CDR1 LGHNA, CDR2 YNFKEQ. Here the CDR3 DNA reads TGTGCCAGCAGCCAAGACAACCAGTTCGCAGATACGCAGTATTTT. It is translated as CASSQDNQFADTQYF.

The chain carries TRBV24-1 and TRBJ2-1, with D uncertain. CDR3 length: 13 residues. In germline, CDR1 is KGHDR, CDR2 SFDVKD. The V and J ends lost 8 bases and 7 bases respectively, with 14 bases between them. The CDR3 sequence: CATNESSTNEQFF. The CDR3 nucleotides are TGTGCCACCAATGAGTCTAGTACTAATGAGCAGTTCTTC.

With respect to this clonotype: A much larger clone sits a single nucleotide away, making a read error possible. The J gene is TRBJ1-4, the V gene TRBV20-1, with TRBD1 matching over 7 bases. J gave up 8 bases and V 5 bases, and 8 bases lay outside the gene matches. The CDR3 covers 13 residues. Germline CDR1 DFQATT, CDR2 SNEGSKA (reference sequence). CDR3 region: CSAGRQGGEKLFF. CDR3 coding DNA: TGCAGTGCTGGGAGACAGGGTGGGGAAAAACTGTTTTTT.

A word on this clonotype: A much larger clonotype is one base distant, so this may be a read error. CDR3 sequence: CASSEALRGANSNQPQHF. Written as DNA, the CDR3 is TGTGCCAGCAGTGAAGCGCTTCGAGGAGCGAATAGCAATCAGCCCCAGCATTTT. The chain is built from TRBV6-1 and TRBJ1-5; unclear D gene. The germline gives CDR1 MNHNS, CDR2 SASEGT. This CDR3 region has 18 residues. The V gene lost 0 bases and the J gene lost 0 bases, with 15 bases spanning the gap.

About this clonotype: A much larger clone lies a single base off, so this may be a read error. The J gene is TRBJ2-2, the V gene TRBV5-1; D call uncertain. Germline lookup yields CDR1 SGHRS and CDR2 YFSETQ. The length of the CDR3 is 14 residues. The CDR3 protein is CARSLLPDTGELFF. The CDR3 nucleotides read TGCGCCAGGAGCTTGCTCCCCGACACCGGGGAGCTGTTTTTT. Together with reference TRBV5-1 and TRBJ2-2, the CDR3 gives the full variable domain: KAGVTQTPRYLIKTRGQQVTLSCSPISGHRSVSWYQQTPGQGLQFLFEYFSETQRNKGNFPGRFSGRQFSNSRSEMNVSTLELGDSALYLCARSLLPDTGELFFGEGSRLTVL.

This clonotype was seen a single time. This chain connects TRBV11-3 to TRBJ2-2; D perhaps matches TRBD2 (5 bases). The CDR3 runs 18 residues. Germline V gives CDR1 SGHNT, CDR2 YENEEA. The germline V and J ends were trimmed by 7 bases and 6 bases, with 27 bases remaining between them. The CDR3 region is CASISRGAGGYRSGELFF. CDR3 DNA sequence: TGTGCCAGCATCTCCCGGGGAGCTGGAGGATACAGATCCGGGGAGCTGTTTTTT.

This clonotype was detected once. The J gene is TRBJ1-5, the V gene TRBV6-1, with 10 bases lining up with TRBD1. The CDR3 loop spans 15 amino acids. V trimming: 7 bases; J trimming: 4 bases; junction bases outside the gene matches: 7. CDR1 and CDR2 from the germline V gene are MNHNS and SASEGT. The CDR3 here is CASISGQGVNQPQHF. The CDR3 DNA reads TGTGCCAGCATCAGTGGACAGGGGGTGAATCAGCCCCAGCATTTT.

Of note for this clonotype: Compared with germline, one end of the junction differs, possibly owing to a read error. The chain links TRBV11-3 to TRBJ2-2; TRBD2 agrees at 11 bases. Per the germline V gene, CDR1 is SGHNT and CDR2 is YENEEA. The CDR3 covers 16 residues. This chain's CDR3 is CASSLTSGSGTGGLFF. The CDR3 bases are TGTGCCAGCAGCCTCACTAGCGGGAGTGGCACAGGGGGGCTGTTTTTT.

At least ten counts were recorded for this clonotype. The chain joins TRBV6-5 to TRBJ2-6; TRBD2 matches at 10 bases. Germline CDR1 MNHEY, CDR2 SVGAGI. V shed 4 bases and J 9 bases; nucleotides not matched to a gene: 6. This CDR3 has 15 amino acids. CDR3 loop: CASSLGLASFNVLTF. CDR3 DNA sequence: TGTGCCAGCAGTTTGGGACTAGCGAGCTTCAACGTCCTGACTTTC.

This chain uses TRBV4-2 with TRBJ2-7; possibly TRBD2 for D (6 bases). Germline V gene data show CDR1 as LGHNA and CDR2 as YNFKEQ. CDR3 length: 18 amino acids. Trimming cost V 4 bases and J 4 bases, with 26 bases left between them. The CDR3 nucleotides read TGTGCCAGCAGCCCATCCTGGGCCAGTGGCTGCGGGACTTACGAGCAGTACTTC. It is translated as CASSPSWASGCGTYEQYF.

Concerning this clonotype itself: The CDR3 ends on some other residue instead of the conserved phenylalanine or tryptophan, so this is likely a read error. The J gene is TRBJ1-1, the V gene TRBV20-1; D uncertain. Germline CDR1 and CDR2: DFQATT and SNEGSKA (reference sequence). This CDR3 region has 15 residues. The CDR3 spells CSTREASGVGTEAFL. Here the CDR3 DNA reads TGCAGTACTAGAGAGGCCAGTGGGGTGGGCACTGAAGCTTTCCTT.

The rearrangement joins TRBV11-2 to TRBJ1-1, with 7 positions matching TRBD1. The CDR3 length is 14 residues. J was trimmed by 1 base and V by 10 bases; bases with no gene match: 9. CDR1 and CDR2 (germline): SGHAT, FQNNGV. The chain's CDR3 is CAINPRTGNTEAFF. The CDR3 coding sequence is TGTGCCATCAACCCTCGGACAGGGAACACTGAAGCTTTCTTT. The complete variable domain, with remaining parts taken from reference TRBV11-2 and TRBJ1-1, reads EAGVAQSPRYKIIEKRQSVAFWCNPISGHATLYWYQQILGQGPKLLIQFQNNGVVDDSQLPKDRFSAERLKGVDSTLKIQPAKLEDSAVYLCAINPRTGNTEAFFGQGTRLTVV.

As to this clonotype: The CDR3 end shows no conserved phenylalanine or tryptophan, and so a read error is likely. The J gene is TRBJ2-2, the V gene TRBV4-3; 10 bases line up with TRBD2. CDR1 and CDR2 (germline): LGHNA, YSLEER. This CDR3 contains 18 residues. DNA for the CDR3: TGCCCCAGCAGTCAAGATGGGGCTAGCGGGAGCAGGACCGGGGAGCTGTTTCTT. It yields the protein CPSSQDGASGSRTGELFL.

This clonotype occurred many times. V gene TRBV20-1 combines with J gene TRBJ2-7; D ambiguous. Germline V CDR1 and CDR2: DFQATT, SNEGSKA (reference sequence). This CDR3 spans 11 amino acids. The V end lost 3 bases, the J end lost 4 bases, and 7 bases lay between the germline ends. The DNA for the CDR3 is TGCAGTGCTAGCGGCGAATACGAGCAGTACTTC. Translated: CSASGEYEQYF.

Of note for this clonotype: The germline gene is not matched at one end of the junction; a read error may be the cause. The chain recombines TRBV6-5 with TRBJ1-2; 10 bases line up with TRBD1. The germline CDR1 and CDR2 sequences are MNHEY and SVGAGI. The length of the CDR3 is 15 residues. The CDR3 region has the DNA TGTGCCAGCAGAAGGACAGGGGGGTATAACTATAGCTACACCTTC. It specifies CASRRTGGYNYSYTF.

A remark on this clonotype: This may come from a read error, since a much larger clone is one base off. The CDR3 region is CNAREREYNEQFF. For the CDR3, the DNA is TGCAATGCTAGAGAGCGGGAGTACAATGAGCAGTTCTTC. The chain joins TRBV20-1 to TRBJ2-1, with TRBD2 matching 8 bases. The CDR3 is 13 residues long. The germline V gene has CDR1 DFQATT and CDR2 SNEGSKA (reference sequence).

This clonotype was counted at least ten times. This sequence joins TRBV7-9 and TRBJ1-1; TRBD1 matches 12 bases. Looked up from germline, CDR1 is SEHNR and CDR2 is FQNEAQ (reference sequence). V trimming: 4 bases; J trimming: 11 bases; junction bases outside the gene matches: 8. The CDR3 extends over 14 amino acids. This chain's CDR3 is CASSYTGTGGAAFF. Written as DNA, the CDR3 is TGTGCCAGCAGCTACACCGGGACAGGGGGCGCGGCTTTCTTT. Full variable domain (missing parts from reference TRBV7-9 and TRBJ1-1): DTGVSQNPRHKITKRGQNVTFRCDPISEHNRLYWYRQTLGQGPEFLTYFQNEAQLEKSRLLSDRFSAERPKGSFSTLEIQRTEQGDSAMYLCASSYTGTGGAAFFGQGTRLTVV.

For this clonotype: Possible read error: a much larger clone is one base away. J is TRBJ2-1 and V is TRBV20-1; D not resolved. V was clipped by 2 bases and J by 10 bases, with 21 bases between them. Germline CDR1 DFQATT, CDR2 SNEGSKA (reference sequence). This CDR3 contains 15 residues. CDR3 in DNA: TGCAGTGCTAGAACCCTCGAACGGGCGGTGGCGGAGCAGTTCTTC. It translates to CSARTLERAVAEQFF.

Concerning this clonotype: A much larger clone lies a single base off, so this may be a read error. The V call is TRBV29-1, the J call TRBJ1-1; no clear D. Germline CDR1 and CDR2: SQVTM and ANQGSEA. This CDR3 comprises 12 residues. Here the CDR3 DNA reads TGCATCGTGAGGCAGGTGAACACTGAAGCTTTCTTT. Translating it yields CIVRQVNTEAFF.

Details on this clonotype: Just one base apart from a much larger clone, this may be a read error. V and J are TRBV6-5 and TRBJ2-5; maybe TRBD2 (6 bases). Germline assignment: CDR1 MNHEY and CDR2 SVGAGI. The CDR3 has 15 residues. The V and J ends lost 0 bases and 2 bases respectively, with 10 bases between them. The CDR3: CASSYSGGVQETQYF. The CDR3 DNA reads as TGTGCCAGCAGTTACTCAGGAGGGGTACAAGAGACCCAGTACTTC.

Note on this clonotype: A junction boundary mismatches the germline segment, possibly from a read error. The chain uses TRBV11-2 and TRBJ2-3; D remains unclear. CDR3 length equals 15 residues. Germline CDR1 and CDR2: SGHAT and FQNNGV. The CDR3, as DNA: TGTGCCAGCAACTTAGACTGGGGTACAAGAGATACGCAGTACTTT. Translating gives CASNLDWGTRDTQYF.

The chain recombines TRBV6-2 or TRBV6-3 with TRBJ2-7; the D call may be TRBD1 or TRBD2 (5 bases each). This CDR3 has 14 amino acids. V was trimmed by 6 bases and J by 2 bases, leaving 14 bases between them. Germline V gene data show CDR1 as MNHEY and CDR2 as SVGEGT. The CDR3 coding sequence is TGTGCCAGCAGCCACCGGGGCAGGGCCTACGAGCAGTACTTC. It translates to CASSHRGRAYEQYF.

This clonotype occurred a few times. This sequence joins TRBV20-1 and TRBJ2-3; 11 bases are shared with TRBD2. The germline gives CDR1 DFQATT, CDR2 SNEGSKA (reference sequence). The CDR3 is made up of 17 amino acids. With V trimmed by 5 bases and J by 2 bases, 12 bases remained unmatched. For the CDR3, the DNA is TGCAGTGCTCAGACTAGCGGGACGGGAGGGTACACAGATACGCAGTATTTT. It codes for CSAQTSGTGGYTDTQYF.